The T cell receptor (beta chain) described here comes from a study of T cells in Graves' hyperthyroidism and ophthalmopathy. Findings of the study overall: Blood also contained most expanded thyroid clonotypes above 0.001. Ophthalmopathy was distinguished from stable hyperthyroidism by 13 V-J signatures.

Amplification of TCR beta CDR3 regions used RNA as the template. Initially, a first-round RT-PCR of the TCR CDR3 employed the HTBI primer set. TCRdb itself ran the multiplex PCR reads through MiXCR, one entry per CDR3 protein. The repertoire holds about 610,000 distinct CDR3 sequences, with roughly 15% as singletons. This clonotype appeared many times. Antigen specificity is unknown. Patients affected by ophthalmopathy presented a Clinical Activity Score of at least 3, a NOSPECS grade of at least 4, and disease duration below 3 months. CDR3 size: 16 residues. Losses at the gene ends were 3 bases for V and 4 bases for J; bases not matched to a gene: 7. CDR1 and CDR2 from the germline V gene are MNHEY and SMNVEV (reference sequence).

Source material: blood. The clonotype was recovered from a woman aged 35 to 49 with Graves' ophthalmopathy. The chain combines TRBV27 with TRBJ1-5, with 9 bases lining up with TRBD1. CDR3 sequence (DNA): TGTGCCAGCAGTTTGACCGGGACAGGGAGGAATCAGCCCCAGCATTTT. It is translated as CASSLTGTGRNQPQHF.